This TCR beta chain was identified during a study of cytomegalovirus exposure and HLA in healthy donors. Study outcomes and limitations: After further analysis at a later stage, roughly 15,000 TCR beta sequences were associated with HLA alleles at 0.05 false discovery rate.

A note on this clone: The antigen is not known.

The study ran its PCR with 60 Vbeta and 13 Jbeta primers. TCRdb's table, derived via immunoSEQ multiplex PCR, lists solely in-frame clones and lacks some. This table holds around 250,000 clones, approximately 82% found once. The germline CDR1 and CDR2 sequences are MNHEY and SMNVEV (reference sequence). The V end lost 5 bases, the J end lost 4 bases, and 9 bases lay between the germline ends. The CDR3 has 12 amino acids. The chain couples TRBV27 to TRBJ2-7, with D maybe TRBD1 (6 bases). This sequence was found in a woman between 55 and 75 years old in good health and CMV-seropositive. The specimen sequenced was PBMCs. CDR3 sequence reads: CASSQQGYEQYF. The CDR3 nucleotides read TGTGCCAGCAGTCAACAGGGTTACGAGCAGTACTTC.